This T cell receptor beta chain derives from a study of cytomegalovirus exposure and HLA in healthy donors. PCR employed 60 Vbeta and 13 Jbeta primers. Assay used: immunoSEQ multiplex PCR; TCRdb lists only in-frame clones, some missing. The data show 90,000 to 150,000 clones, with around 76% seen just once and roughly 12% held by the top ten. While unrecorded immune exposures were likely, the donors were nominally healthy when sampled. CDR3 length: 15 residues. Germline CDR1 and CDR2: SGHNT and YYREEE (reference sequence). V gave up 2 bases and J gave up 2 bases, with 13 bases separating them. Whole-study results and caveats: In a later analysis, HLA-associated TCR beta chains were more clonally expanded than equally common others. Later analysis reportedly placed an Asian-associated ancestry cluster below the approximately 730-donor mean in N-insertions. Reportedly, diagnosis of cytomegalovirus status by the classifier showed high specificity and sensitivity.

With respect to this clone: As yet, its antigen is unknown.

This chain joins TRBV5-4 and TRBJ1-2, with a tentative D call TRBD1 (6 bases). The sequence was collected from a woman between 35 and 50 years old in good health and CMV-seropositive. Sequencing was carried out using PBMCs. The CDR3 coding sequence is TGTGCCAGCAGCTTCGGCGCGGGGGCAAACTATGGCTACACCTTC. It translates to CASSFGAGANYGYTF.